Below are 29 T cell receptor beta chains sequenced from a single sample in a study of PD-L1 blockade in urothelial cancer. Time point indicated: peripheral blood 6 weeks after treatment start. Sequencing was performed with immunoSEQ multiplex PCR; in TCRdb, only in-frame clones are kept and a portion is missing. The sample lists around 110,000 clones, around 89% occurring once. Here the sequenced sample was PBMCs, taken around atezolizumab (anti-PD-L1) treatment. These receptor sequences come from a man aged 55-75 years with urothelial cancer.

The rearrangement uses TRBV10-3 and TRBJ1-1; TRBD1 aligns across 9 bases. V trimming: 1 base; J trimming: 1 base; junction bases outside the gene matches: 10. The CDR3 sequence is 18 residues long. CDR1 is ENHRY, CDR2 SYGVKD, per germline. The CDR3 loop is CAISEFGTGSLQNTEAFF. In DNA, the CDR3 is TGTGCCATCAGTGAGTTCGGGACAGGGAGCCTCCAGAACACTGAAGCTTTCTTT.

The chain uses TRBV6-1 and TRBJ1-5; TRBD1 might be the D (6 bases). CDR3 size: 15 residues. In germline, CDR1 is MNHNS, CDR2 SASEGT. V lost 6 bases to trimming and J lost 9 bases, with 21 bases between them. The CDR3 nucleotides read TGTGCCAGCAGATTACAGGGTATGCGCCCTGGGCCCCAGCATTTT. Protein sequence: CASRLQGMRPGPQHF.

The chain employs TRBV4-2 and TRBJ1-1; maybe TRBD1 (5 bases). V was shortened by 1 base and J by 4 bases, with 13 bases between the two germline ends. In germline, CDR1 is LGHNA, CDR2 YNFKEQ. This CDR3 comprises 15 residues. As DNA, the CDR3 is TGTGCCAGCAGCCAAGCGGATCAGGGTGGCACTGAAGCTTTCTTT. This sequence encodes CASSQADQGGTEAFF.

V and J are TRBV5-1 and TRBJ2-1; perhaps TRBD1 as D (5 bases). Germline assignment: CDR1 SGHRS and CDR2 YFSETQ. The V gene lost 4 bases and the J gene lost 6 bases, with 14 bases spanning the gap. This CDR3 comprises 14 residues. The CDR3 DNA reads as TGCGCCAGCAGCCATCCGACAGTTATCAATGAGCAGTTCTTC. Its protein is CASSHPTVINEQFF.

The genes are TRBV27 and TRBJ2-5; TRBD2 matches 7 bases. V trimming: 6 bases; J trimming: 5 bases; junction bases outside the gene matches: 12. Per germline, CDR1 MNHEY and CDR2 SMNVEV (reference sequence). The length of the CDR3 is 15 residues. In nucleotides, the CDR3 is TGTGCCAGCAGCCTCTCGGGCGGGAGCCGGGAGACCCAGTACTTC. Its protein is CASSLSGGSRETQYF.

The chain recombines TRBV6-1 with TRBJ2-7; possible D gene TRBD1, 5 bases. This CDR3 comprises 15 residues. Germline CDR1 and CDR2: MNHNS and SASEGT. Trimming shortened V by 7 bases and J by 2 bases, and 18 bases separated the two germline ends. The CDR3 region is CASTEAPGWPYEQYF. The CDR3 nucleotides read TGTGCCAGCACCGAAGCCCCAGGGTGGCCCTACGAGCAGTACTTC.

The chain combines TRBV2 with TRBJ2-5; 8 bases agree with TRBD1. TRBJ2-7 matches the DNA end more closely, so the J call is doubtful. The CDR3 has 14 amino acids. The germline gives CDR1 SNHLY, CDR2 FYNNEI. CDR3 bases: TGTGCCAGCACCCGGACAGGGAGCTCCTACGAGCAGTACTTC. It specifies CASTRTGSSYEQYF.

This chain joins TRBV7-3 and TRBJ2-5; no clear D gene. Trimming took off 1 base at V and 5 bases at J, with 14 bases between the two ends. Per the germline V gene, CDR1 is SGHTA and CDR2 is FQGTGA. This CDR3 has 15 residues. CDR3 amino acids: CASSLNSGSGETQYF. The CDR3 coding sequence is TGTGCCAGCAGCTTAAATTCGGGTAGTGGCGAGACCCAGTACTTC.

DNA for the CDR3: TGTGCCAGCAGCACCCTCCCTAGCGGGGGGGCTTACACCGGGGAGCTGTTTTTT. This encodes CASSTLPSGGAYTGELFF. The chain combines TRBV7-2 with TRBJ2-2; 12 bases are a match to TRBD2. CDR3 size: 18 residues. The germline V gene encodes CDR1 SGHTA and CDR2 FQGNSA. Losses at the gene ends were 5 bases for V and 3 bases for J; bases not matched to a gene: 10.

The chain carries TRBV2 and TRBJ1-1; 7 nucleotides align to TRBD1. Germline lookup yields CDR1 SNHLY and CDR2 FYNNEI. This CDR3 contains 13 residues. Unmatched junction bases numbered 5, after V lost 9 bases and J lost 1 base. CDR3 nucleotide sequence: TGTGCCAGAGGACAGGTTCAGAACACTGAAGCTTTCTTT. Translated: CARGQVQNTEAFF.

The chain has TRBV5-1 and TRBJ2-3; TRBD2 is a possible D gene (6 bases). This CDR3 comprises 15 residues. V lost 3 bases and J lost 0, with 11 bases in between. Germline CDR1 and CDR2: SGHRS and YFSETQ. The CDR3 loop is CASSYPGLSTDTQYF. The CDR3 nucleotides read TGCGCCAGCAGCTACCCGGGACTCAGCACAGATACGCAGTATTTT.

The chain combines TRBV11-2 with TRBJ2-1, with 7 bases identical to TRBD2. The CDR3 consists of 14 residues. Per the germline V gene, CDR1 is SGHAT and CDR2 is FQNNGV. The junction had 6 bases not matched to a gene; V was cut back by 3 bases and J by 7 bases. The CDR3 coding sequence is TGTGCCAGCAGCTTTGGCGGGAGAGGAAATGAGCAGTTCTTC. Protein: CASSFGGRGNEQFF.

This chain uses TRBV28 with TRBJ2-1; maybe TRBD2 (6 bases). Germline CDR1 is MDHEN and CDR2 is SYDVKM. There are 16 residues in the CDR3. Trimming stripped 6 bases from V and 6 bases from J, with 21 bases between. CDR3 DNA: TGTGCCAGCAGCCGCCCCGGAGCGGGTTCGGTCAATGAGCAGTTCTTC. It translates to CASSRPGAGSVNEQFF.

The J gene is TRBJ2-3, the V gene TRBV29-1; 7 positions agree with TRBD2. Germline V lookup: CDR1 SQVTM, CDR2 ANQGSEA. CDR3 length: 12 residues. J was trimmed by 4 bases and V by 7 bases; bases with no gene match: 5. The chain's CDR3 is CSARLASDTQYF. CDR3 sequence (DNA): TGCAGCGCCCGACTAGCCTCAGATACGCAGTATTTT.

The V gene is TRBV10-2, the J gene TRBJ2-7; no definite D call. Germline CDR1 and CDR2: WSHSY and SAAADI. The CDR3 is 17 residues long. V was shortened by 2 bases and J by 3 bases, with 20 bases between the two germline ends. CDR3 residues: CASSETPWALTNYEQYF. As DNA, the CDR3 is TGCGCCAGCAGTGAGACCCCCTGGGCATTGACCAACTACGAGCAGTACTTC.

The V call is TRBV4-3, the J call TRBJ1-1; possible D gene TRBD1, 6 bases. The CDR3 totals 13 residues. Germline values: CDR1 LGHNA, CDR2 YSLEER. V lost 5 bases, J lost 7 bases, and 14 bases lay in between. The CDR3 DNA follows: TGCGCCAGCAGCTCTGACGGACAGCTTGAAGCTTTCTTT. The encoded protein is CASSSDGQLEAFF.

This clone was counted between two and nine times. The chain recombines TRBV5-4 with TRBJ1-2; 9 positions match TRBD1. Germline CDR1 SGHNT, CDR2 YYREEE (reference sequence). V shed 5 bases, J shed 4 bases, and the junction held 6 bases outside the gene matches. The CDR3 length is 14 residues. The DNA for the CDR3 is TGTGCCAGCAGGGGGACAGGGAGGCGCTATGGCTACACCTTC. Residues: CASRGTGRRYGYTF.

The V call is TRBV1, the J call TRBJ2-1; TRBD2 is the table's D call and was not checked against the DNA. TRBV1 is a known pseudogene. This CDR3 is built from 17 residues. DNA for the CDR3: TGCACCAGCAGCCTTGGGGGGCGGACTAGCGCATACAATGAGCAGTTCTTC. It encodes CTSSLGGRTSAYNEQFF.

V usage is TRBV27 and J usage is TRBJ1-5; 9 positions match TRBD1. Germline CDR1 MNHEY, CDR2 SMNVEV (reference sequence). This CDR3 comprises 16 residues. Trimming at V came to 5 bases and at J to 5 bases, leaving 10 bases not matched to a gene. The CDR3 nucleotides are TGTGCCAGCAGTCAAGGGGACAGGGCATGGGATCAGCCCCAGCATTTT. Encoded protein: CASSQGDRAWDQPQHF.

This rearrangement joins TRBV27 to TRBJ2-1, with TRBD2 identical over 14 bases. Per germline, CDR1 MNHEY and CDR2 SMNVEV (reference sequence). The CDR3 is 19 amino acids. V was clipped by 1 base and J by 0 bases; unmatched bases: 5. CDR3 in DNA: TGTGCCAGCAGTTTATTTCGGGGACTAGCGGGGGTCTCCTACAATGAGCAGTTCTTC. Translating gives CASSLFRGLAGVSYNEQFF.

The chain combines TRBV25-1 with TRBJ1-1; no clear D gene. Trimming shortened V by 6 bases and J by 5 bases, and 7 bases separated the two germline ends. The CDR3 loop spans 11 amino acids. In germline, CDR1 is MGHDK, CDR2 SYGVNS. DNA for the CDR3: TGTGCCAGCAGGGACTGGACTGAAGCTTTCTTT. Protein product: CASRDWTEAFF.

This rearrangement joins TRBV27 to TRBJ2-3; the match to TRBD2 covers 9 bases. Trimming cost V 4 bases and J 6 bases; bases outside gene matches: 8. Germline-derived CDR1 and CDR2 are MNHEY and SMNVEV (reference sequence). The CDR3 extends over 15 amino acids. For the CDR3, the DNA is TGTGCCAGCAGTTCCTACGCGGGGGGGCCGGATACGCAGTATTTT. Residues: CASSSYAGGPDTQYF.

The CDR3 loop is CASSLPGSTDTQYF. In DNA form, the CDR3 reads TGCGCCAGCAGCTTGCCAGGTAGCACAGATACGCAGTATTTT. J is TRBJ2-3 and V is TRBV5-1; unclear D gene. There are 14 residues in the CDR3. The V end lost 1 base, the J end lost 0 bases, and 6 bases lay between the germline ends. Germline CDR1 is SGHRS and CDR2 is YFSETQ.

The chain uses TRBV2 and TRBJ1-2; 7 bases match TRBD1. V shed 6 bases and J 4 bases; nucleotides not matched to a gene: 5. This CDR3 comprises 13 residues. Per the germline V gene, CDR1 is SNHLY and CDR2 is FYNNEI. CDR3 protein: CASSPRDSYGYTF. CDR3 DNA: TGTGCCAGCAGCCCGAGGGACAGCTATGGCTACACCTTC.

In DNA form, the CDR3 reads TGTGCCAGCAGTTTCTTCCCGGACAAATTTAATTCACCCCTCCACTTT. Its translation: CASSFFPDKFNSPLHF. The gene calls are TRBV27 and TRBJ1-6; TRBD1 is a possible D gene (5 bases). The germline gives CDR1 MNHEY, CDR2 SMNVEV (reference sequence). The CDR3 spans 16 residues. V gave up 3 bases and J gave up 6 bases, with 15 bases separating them.

The CDR3 loop is CASSMTSGGVVGETQYF. DNA of the CDR3: TGTGCCAGCAGTATGACTAGCGGGGGAGTGGTGGGGGAGACCCAGTACTTC. The rearrangement links TRBV28 to TRBJ2-5; TRBD2 agrees at 12 bases. The CDR3 runs 17 residues. J lost 5 bases, V lost 5 bases, and 12 bases had no gene match. Germline V CDR1 and CDR2: MDHEN, SYDVKM. Drawing the rest from reference TRBV28 and TRBJ2-5, the complete variable domain is DVKVTQSSRYLVKRTGEKVFLECVQDMDHENMFWYRQDPGLGLRLIYFSYDVKMKEKGDIPEGYSVSREKKERFSLILESASTNQTSMYLCASSMTSGGVVGETQYFGPGTRLLVL.

This chain connects TRBV15 to TRBJ1-1, with D unresolved. Germline V lookup: CDR1 LNHNV, CDR2 YYDKDF (reference sequence). Trimming removed 4 bases at V and 11 bases at J, with 23 bases between. This CDR3 is 15 amino acids long. In DNA form, the CDR3 reads TGTGCCACCAGCAACCGGGCCCTCGGGGTTTCTTGGGCTTTCTTT. Protein: CATSNRALGVSWAFF.

J is TRBJ1-5 and V is TRBV10-3, with D tentatively TRBD1 (5 bases). The CDR3 length is 14 residues. The V gene lost 4 bases and the J gene lost 5 bases, with 12 bases spanning the gap. The germline V gene encodes CDR1 ENHRY and CDR2 SYGVKD. CDR3 coding DNA: TGTGCCATCAGTGCGGGAGACAGAGATCAGCCCCAGCATTTT. Translating gives CAISAGDRDQPQHF.

V usage is TRBV11-3 and J usage is TRBJ2-3, with 11 bases identical to TRBD2. J was trimmed by 0 bases and V by 1 base; bases with no gene match: 3. Germline values: CDR1 SGHNT, CDR2 YENEEA. The CDR3 runs 17 residues. This CDR3 reads CASSLGGTSGSTDTQYF. The CDR3 region has the DNA TGTGCCAGCAGCTTAGGGGGGACTAGCGGAAGCACAGATACGCAGTATTTT.